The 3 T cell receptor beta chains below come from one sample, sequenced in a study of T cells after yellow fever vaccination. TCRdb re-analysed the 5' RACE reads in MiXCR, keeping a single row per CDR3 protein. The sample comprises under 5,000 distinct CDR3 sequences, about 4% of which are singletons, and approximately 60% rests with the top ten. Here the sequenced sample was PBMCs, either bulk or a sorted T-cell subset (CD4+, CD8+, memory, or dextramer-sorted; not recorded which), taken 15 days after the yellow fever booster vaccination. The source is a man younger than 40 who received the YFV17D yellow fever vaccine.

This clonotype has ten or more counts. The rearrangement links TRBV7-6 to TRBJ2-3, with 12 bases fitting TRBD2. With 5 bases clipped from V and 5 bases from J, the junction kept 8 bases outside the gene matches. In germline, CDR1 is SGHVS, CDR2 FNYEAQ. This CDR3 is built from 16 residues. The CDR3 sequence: CASSPPGLAGGDTQYF. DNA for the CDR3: TGTGCCAGCAGCCCCCCGGGACTAGCGGGCGGAGATACGCAGTATTTT.

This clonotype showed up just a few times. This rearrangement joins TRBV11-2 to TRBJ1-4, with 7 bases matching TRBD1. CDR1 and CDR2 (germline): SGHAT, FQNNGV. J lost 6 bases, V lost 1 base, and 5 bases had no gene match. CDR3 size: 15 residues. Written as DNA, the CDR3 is TGTGCCAGCAGCTTAGCCTGGCAGGGGGATGAAAAACTGTTTTTT. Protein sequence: CASSLAWQGDEKLFF.

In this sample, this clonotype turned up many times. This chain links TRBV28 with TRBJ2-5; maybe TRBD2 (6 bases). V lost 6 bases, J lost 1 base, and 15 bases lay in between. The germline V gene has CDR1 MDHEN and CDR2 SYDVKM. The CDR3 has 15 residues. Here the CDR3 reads CASSRSSGFQETQYF. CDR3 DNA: TGTGCCAGCAGCAGGAGTAGCGGCTTCCAAGAGACCCAGTACTTC.